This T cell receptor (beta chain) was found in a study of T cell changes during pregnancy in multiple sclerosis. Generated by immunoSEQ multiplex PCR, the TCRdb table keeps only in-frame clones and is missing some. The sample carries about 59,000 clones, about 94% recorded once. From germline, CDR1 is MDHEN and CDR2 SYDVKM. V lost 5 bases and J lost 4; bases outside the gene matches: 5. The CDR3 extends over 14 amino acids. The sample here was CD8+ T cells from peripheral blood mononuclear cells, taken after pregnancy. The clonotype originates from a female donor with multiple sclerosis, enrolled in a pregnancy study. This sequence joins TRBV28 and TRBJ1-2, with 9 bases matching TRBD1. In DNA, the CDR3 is TGTGCCAGCAGTCTCCCGACAGGGGGCTATGGCTACACCTTC. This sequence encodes CASSLPTGGYGYTF.